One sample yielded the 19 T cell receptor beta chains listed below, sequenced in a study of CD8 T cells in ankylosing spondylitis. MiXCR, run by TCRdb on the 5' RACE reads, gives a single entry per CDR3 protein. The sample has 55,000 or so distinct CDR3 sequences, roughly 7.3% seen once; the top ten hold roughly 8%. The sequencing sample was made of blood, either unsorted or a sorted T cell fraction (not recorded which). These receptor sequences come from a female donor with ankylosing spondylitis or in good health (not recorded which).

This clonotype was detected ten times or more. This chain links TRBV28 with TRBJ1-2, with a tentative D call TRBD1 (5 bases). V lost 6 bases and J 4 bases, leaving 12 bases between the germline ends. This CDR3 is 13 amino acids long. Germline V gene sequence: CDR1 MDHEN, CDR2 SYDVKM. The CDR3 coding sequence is TGTGCCAGCAGCCCACAGGAACGCTATGGCTACACCTTC. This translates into CASSPQERYGYTF.

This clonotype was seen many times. CDR3 in DNA: TGTGCCAGCAGCTTGATGGGGACAGGAGGTAACTATGGCTACACCTTC. Encoded protein: CASSLMGTGGNYGYTF. This chain connects TRBV5-6 to TRBJ1-2; TRBD1 agrees at 8 bases. Germline V gene sequence: CDR1 SGHDT, CDR2 YYEEEE. With 1 base clipped from V and 1 base from J, the junction kept 6 bases outside the gene matches. This CDR3 comprises 16 residues.

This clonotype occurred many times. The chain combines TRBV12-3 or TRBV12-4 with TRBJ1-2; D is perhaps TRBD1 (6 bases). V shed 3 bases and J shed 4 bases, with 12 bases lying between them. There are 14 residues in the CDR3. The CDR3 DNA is TGTGCCAGCAGTTTTAGCGACAGGACCTATGGCTACACCTTC. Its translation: CASSFSDRTYGYTF.

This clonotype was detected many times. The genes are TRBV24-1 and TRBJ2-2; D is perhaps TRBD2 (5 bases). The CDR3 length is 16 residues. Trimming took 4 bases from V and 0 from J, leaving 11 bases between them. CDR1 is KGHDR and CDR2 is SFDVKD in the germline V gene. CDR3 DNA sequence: TGTGCCACCAGTGACCCTGGACTGGCGAACACCGGGGAGCTGTTTTTT. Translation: CATSDPGLANTGELFF.

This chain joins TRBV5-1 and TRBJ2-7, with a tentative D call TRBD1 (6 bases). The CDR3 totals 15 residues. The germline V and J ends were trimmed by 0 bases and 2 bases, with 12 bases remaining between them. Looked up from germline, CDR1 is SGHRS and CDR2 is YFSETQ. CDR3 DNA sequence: TGCGCCAGCAGCTTGGATGGGGACAATACCTACGAGCAGTACTTC. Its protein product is CASSLDGDNTYEQYF.

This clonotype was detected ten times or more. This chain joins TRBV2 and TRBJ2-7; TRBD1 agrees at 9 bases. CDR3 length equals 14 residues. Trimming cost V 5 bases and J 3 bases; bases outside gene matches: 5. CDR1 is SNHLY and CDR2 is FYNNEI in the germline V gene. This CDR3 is CASSRGQGGYEQYV. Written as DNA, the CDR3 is TGTGCCAGCAGTCGGGGACAGGGAGGCTACGAGCAGTACGTC.

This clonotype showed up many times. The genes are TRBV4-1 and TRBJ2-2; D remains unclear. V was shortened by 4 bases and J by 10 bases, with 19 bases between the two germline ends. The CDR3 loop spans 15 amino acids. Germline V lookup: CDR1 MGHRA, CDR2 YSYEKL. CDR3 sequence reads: CASSRLSSGSEELFF. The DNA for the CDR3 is TGCGCCAGCAGCCGCCTTAGCTCAGGTTCGGAGGAGCTGTTTTTT.

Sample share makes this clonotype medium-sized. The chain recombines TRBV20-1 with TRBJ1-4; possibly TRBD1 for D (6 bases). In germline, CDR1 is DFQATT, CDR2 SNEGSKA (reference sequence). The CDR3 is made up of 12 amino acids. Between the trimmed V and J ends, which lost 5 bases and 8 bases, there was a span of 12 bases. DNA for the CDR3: TGCAGTGCTTTTACCGGGACAGAAAAACTGTTTTTT. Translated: CSAFTGTEKLFF.

DNA of the CDR3: TGCGCCAGCAGCTTGAGAGCTGGAAGTTACCGACAGAACACCGGGGAGCTGTTTTTT. It specifies CASSLRAGSYRQNTGELFF. This sequence joins TRBV5-1 and TRBJ2-2, with D hard to call. V was clipped by 1 base and J by 1 base, with 20 bases between them. Germline V CDR1 and CDR2: SGHRS, YFSETQ. CDR3 length: 19 amino acids.

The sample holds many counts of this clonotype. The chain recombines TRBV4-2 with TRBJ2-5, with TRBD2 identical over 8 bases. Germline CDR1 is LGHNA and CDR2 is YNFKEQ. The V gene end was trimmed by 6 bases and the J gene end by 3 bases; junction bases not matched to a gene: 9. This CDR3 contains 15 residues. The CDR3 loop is CASRGAGGAEETQYF. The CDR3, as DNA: TGTGCCAGCAGAGGCGCCGGGGGGGCCGAAGAGACCCAGTACTTC.

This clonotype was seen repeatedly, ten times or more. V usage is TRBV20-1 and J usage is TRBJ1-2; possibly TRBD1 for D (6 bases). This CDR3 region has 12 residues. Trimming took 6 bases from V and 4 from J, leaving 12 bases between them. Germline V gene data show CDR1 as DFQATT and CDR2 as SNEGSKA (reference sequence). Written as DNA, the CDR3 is TGCAGTGCGCCGGACAGACCCTATGGCTACACCTTC. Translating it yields CSAPDRPYGYTF.

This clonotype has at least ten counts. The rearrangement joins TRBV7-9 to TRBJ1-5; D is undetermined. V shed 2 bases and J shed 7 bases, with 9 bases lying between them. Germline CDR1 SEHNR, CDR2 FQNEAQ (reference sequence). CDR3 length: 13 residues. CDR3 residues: CASSLRVGQPQHF. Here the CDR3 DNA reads TGTGCCAGCAGCTTACGAGTGGGACAGCCCCAGCATTTT.

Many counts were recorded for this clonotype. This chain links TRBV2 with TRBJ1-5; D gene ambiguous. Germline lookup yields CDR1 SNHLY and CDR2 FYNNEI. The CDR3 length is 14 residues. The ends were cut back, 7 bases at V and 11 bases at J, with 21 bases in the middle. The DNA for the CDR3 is TGTGCCAGCATGGGCGACATACTAGCAAAGGCCCAGCATTTT. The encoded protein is CASMGDILAKAQHF. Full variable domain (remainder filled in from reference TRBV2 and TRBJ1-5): EPEVTQTPSHQVTQMGQEVILRCVPISNHLYFYWYRQILGQKVEFLVSFYNNEISEKSEIFDDQFSVERPDGSNFTLKIRSTKLEDSAMYFCASMGDILAKAQHFGDGTRLSIL.

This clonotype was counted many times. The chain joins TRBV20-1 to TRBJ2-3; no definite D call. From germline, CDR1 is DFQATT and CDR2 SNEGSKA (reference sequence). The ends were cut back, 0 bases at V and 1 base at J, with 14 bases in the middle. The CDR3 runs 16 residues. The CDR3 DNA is TGCAGTGCTAGAGATTTGGCTTCCCGGCGCACAGATACGCAGTATTTT. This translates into CSARDLASRRTDTQYF.

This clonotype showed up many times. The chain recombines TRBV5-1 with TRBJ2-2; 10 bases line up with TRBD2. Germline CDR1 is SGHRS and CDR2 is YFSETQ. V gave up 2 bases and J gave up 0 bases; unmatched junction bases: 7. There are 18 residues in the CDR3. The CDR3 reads CASSFLAGAETNTGELFF. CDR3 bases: TGCGCCAGCAGCTTCCTAGCGGGGGCCGAGACGAACACCGGGGAGCTGTTTTTT.

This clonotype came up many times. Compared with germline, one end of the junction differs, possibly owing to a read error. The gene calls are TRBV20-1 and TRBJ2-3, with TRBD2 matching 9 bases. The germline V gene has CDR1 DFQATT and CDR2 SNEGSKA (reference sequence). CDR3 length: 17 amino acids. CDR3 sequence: CCARYAGGYSSTDTQYF. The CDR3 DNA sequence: TGCTGTGCTAGATACGCGGGGGGGTATTCTAGCACAGATACGCAGTATTTT.

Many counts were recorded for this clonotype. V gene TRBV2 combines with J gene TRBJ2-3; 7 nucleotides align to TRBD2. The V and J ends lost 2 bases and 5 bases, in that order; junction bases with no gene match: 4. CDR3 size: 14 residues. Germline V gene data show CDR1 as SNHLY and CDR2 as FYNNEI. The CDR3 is CASSEPGGKDTQYF. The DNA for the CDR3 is TGTGCCAGCAGTGAACCGGGGGGAAAAGATACGCAGTATTTT.

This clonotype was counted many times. CDR3 loop: CSASRYPSGQYMNTEAFF. CDR3 in DNA: TGCAGTGCTTCTAGGTACCCGTCGGGACAGTATATGAACACTGAAGCTTTCTTT. J is TRBJ1-1 and V is TRBV20-1; 7 nucleotides match TRBD1. The trim removed 5 bases at V and 0 bases at J, leaving 18 bases unmatched. The CDR3 extends over 18 amino acids. The V gene's germline CDR1 is DFQATT and CDR2 SNEGSKA (reference sequence).

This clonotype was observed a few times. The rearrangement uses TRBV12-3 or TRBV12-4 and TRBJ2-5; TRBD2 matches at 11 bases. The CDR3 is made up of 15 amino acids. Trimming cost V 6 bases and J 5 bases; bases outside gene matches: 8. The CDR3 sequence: CASSRTSGLVETQYF. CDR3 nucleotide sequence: TGTGCCAGCAGCCGGACTAGCGGGCTCGTGGAGACCCAGTACTTC.